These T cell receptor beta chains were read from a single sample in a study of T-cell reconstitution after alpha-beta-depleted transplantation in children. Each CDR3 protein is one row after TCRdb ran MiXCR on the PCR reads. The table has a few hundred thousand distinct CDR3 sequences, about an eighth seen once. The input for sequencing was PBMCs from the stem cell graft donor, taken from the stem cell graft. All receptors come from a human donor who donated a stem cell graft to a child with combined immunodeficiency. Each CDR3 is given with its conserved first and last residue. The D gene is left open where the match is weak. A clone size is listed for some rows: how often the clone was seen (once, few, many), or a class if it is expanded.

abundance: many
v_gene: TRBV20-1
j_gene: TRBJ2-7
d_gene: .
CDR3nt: TGCAGTGCTAGAGATCCCCAGCGTAACTCCTACGAGCAGTACTTC
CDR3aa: CSARDPQRNSYEQYF

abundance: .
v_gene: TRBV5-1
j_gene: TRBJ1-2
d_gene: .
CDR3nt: TGCGCCAGCAGCTTGGATAGCCGGGGGTCGCATGGCTACACCTTC
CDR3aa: CASSLDSRGSHGYTF

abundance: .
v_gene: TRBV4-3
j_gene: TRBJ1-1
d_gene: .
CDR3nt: TGCGCCAGCAGCCAAGATGCGGGGATTACTGAAGCTTTCTTT
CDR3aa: CASSQDAGITEAFF

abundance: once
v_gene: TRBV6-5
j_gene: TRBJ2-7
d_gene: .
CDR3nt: TGTGCCAGCAGTCTCTCTAGTGGCGAGCAGTACTTC
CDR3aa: CASSLSSGEQYF

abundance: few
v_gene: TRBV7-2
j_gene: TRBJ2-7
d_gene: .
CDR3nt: TGTGCCAGCAGCTTAGAATTTGGTCAAACCTACGAGCAGTACTTC
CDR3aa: CASSLEFGQTYEQYF

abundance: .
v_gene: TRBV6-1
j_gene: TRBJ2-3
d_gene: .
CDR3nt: TGTGCCAGCTCCTGGACCGACGGTAGGGATACGCAGTATTTT
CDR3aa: CASSWTDGRDTQYF

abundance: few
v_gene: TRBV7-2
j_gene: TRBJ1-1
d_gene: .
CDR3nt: TGTGCCAGCAGCTTAGAAGGCCTCACTGAAGCTTTCTTT
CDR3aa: CASSLEGLTEAFF

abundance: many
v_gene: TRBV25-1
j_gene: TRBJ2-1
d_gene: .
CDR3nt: TGTGCCAGCAGTGAATGGAGGGCGCATGAGCAGTTCTTC
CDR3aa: CASSEWRAHEQFF

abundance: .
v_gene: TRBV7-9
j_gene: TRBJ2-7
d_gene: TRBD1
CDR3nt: TGTGCCAGCAGCTCAAGCGGACAGGGTGGCCCCACCTACGAGCAGTACTTC
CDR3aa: CASSSSGQGGPTYEQYF

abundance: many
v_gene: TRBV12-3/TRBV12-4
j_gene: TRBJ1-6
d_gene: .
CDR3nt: TGTGCCAGCAGTTCAGGGTTAAAGGGAGGTTCACCCCTCCACTTT
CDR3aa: CASSSGLKGGSPLHF

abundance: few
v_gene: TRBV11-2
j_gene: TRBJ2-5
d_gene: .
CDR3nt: TGTGCCAGCAGCAGGGAGGTCTTCCAAGAGACCCAGTACTTC
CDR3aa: CASSREVFQETQYF

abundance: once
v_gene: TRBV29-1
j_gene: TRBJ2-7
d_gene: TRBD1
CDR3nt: TGCAGCGTTGCGTTATCCCGAGACAGGGCCTACGAGCAGTACTTC
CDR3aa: CSVALSRDRAYEQYF

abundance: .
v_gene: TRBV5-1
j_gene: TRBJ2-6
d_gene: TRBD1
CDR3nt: TGCGCCAGCAGCTCATCCGGGACAGGGTTCTCTGGGGCCAACGTCCTGACTTTC
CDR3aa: CASSSSGTGFSGANVLTF

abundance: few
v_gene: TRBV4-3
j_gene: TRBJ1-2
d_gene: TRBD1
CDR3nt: TGCGCCAGCAGCCAGAGGGGGCAAGATGGCTACACCTTC
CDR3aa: CASSQRGQDGYTF

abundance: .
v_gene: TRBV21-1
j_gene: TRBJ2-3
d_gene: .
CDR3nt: TGTGCCAGCAGCCACAGGGGGCGCAGGAAGACAGATACGCAGTATTTT
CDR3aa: CASSHRGRRKTDTQYF

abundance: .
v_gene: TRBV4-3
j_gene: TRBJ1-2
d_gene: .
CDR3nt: TGCGCCAGCAGCCAAGATAGCGTAACAGACTATGGCTACACCTTC
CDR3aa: CASSQDSVTDYGYTF